This T cell receptor beta chain was retrieved from a study of cytomegalovirus exposure and HLA in healthy donors. All donors participated as healthy donors of bone marrow. The PCR ran on 60 Vbeta and 13 Jbeta primers. Assay used: immunoSEQ multiplex PCR; TCRdb lists only in-frame clones, some missing. Altogether approximately 160,000 clones are present, over 75% being singletons, with the ten largest covering about 1.5%. This CDR3 is 16 amino acids long. The germline gives CDR1 SQVTM, CDR2 ANQGSEA. V lost 2 bases to trimming and J lost 7 bases; unmatched junction nucleotides: 11. The J gene is TRBJ2-1, the V gene TRBV29-1; 10 nucleotides line up with TRBD2. Source material: PBMCs. This clonotype was obtained from a young woman in good health and CMV-seronegative. CDR3 in amino acids: CSVELAGGLRGNEQFF. In DNA, the CDR3 is TGCAGCGTTGAATTAGCGGGAGGCCTGAGGGGTAATGAGCAGTTCTTC.